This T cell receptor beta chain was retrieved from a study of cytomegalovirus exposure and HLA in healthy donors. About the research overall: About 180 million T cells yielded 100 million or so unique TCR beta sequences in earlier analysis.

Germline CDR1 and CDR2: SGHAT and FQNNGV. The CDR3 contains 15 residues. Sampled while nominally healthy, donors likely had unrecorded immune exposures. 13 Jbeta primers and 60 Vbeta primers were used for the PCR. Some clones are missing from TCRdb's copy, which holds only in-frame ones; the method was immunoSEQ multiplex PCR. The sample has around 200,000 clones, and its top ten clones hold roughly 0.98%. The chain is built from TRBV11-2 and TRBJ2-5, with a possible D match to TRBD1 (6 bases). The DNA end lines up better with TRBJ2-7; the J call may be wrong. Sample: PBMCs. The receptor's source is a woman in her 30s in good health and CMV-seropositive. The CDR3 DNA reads TGTGCCAGCAGCTTCCATACAGGGCCCTCCTACGAGCAGTACTTC. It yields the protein CASSFHTGPSYEQYF.